This T cell receptor beta chain derives from a study of shared clonotypes between healthy human individuals. V lost 1 base and J lost 3, with 1 base in between. CDR1 and CDR2 from the germline V gene are SGHTA and FQGNSA. CDR3 length: 11 amino acids. Clones were read by immunoSEQ multiplex PCR, and TCRdb kept only the in-frame ones, dropping some. The data hold 650,000 to 700,000 clones, with 90% observed a single time. Findings and caveats of the study: Sharing across a few donors was seen in 4% to 6.5% of naive CD4 clonotypes.

On this clone itself: Antigen specificity is unknown.

This TCR was recovered from a man between 18 and 35 years old in good health. Some clones in this sample may be carry-over from other donors' samples. Sequenced material: memory CD8+ T cells from PBMCs. Documented subset: CD45RO+ cells pooled with CCR7-negative TemRA cells. This sequence joins TRBV7-2 and TRBJ2-7; D gene unclear. CDR3 DNA sequence: TGTGCCAGCAGCTTAGTCTACGAGCAGTACTTC. Protein sequence: CASSLVYEQYF.